The T cell receptor beta chain under discussion was sequenced for a study of response to subunit inactivated influenza vaccine. One entry per CDR3 protein, called by TCRdb with MiXCR from the RT-PCR reads. The table shows roughly 700,000 distinct CDR3 sequences, with approximately 15% occurring only once. Study conclusions and caveats: Authors suggested few new T cells are recruited by each seasonal influenza vaccination.

This CDR3 comprises 14 residues. V gave up 5 bases and J gave up 3 bases; unmatched junction bases: 8. In germline, CDR1 is SQVTM, CDR2 ANQGSEA. Notes on this clonotype: The antigen remains undetermined.

The TCR originated in a man aged 45-65 years who received an inactivated influenza vaccine. The gene calls are TRBV29-1 and TRBJ2-7; 9 bases agree with TRBD1. The specimen comprised PBMCs from blood, sampled 14 days before vaccination. CDR3 region: CSVRDREYFYEQYF. CDR3 coding DNA: TGCAGCGTTCGGGACAGGGAATACTTCTACGAGCAGTACTTC.